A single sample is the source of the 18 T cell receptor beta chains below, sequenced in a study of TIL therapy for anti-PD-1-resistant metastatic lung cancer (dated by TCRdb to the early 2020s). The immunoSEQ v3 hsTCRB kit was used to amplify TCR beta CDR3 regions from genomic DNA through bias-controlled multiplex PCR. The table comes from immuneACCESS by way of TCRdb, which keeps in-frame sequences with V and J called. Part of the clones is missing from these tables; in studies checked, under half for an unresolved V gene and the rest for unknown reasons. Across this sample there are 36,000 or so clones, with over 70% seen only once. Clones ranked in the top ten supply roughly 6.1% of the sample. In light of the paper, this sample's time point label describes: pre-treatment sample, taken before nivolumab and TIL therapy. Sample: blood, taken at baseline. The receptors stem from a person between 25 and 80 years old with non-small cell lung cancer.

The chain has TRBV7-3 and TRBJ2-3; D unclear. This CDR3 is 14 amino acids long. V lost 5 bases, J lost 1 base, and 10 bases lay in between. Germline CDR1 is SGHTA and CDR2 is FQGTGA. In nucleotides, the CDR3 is TGTGCCAGCAGCCGATTTGGGGGCACAGATACGCAGTATTTT. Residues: CASSRFGGTDTQYF.

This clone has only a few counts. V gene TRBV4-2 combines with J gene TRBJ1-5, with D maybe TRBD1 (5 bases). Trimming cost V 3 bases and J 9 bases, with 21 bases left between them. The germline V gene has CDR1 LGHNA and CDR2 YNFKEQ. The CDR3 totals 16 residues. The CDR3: CASSHTGGTVSRPQHF. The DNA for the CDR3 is TGTGCCAGCAGCCACACTGGCGGGACGGTCTCCCGGCCCCAGCATTTT.

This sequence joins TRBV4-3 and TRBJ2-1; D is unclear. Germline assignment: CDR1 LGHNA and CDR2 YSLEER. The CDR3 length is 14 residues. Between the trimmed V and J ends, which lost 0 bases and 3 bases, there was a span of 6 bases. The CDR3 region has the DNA TGCGCCAGCAGCCAAGATTGGAACTACAATGAGCAGTTCTTC. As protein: CASSQDWNYNEQFF.

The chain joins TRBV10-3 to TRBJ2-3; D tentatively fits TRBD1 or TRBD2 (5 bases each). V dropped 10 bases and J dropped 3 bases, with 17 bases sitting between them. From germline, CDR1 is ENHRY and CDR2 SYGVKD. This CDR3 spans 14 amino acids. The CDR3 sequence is CATSRGEGTDTQYF. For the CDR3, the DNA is TGTGCCACCTCAAGAGGCGAGGGGACAGATACGCAGTATTTT.

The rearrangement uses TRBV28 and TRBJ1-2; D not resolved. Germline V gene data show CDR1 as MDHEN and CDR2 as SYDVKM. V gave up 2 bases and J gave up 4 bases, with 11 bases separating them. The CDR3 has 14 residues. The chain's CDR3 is CASSLKVKGYGYTF. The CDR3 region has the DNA TGTGCCAGCAGTTTAAAGGTCAAGGGCTATGGCTACACCTTC.

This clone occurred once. CDR3 residues: CASRLKTPKNIQYF. The CDR3 nucleotides read TGTGCAAGTCGCTTGAAAACACCTAAAAACATTCAGTACTTC. V gene TRBV12-2 combines with J gene TRBJ2-4; the D segment call TRBD1 is taken from the table without a DNA check. TRBV12-2 is a pseudogene segment. The CDR3 is 14 residues long.

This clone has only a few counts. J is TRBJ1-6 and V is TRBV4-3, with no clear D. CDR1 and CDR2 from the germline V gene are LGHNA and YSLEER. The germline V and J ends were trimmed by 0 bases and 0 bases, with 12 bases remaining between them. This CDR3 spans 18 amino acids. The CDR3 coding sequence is TGCGCCAGCAGCCAAGAGATCCCCCTTAGCTCCTATAATTCACCCCTCCACTTT. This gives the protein CASSQEIPLSSYNSPLHF.

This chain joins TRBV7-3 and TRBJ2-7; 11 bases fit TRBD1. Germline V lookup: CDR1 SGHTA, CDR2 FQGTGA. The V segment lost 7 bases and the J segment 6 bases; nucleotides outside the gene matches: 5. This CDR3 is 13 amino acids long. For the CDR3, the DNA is TGTGCCAGCAACCGGGACAGGGGGGTCGAGCAGTACTTC. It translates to CASNRDRGVEQYF.

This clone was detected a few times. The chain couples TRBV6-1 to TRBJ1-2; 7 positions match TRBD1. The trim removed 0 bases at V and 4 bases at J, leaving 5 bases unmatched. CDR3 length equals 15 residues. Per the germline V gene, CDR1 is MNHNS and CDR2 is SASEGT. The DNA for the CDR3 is TGTGCCAGCAGTGAAGCCGACGGACAGGCCTATGGCTACACCTTC. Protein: CASSEADGQAYGYTF.

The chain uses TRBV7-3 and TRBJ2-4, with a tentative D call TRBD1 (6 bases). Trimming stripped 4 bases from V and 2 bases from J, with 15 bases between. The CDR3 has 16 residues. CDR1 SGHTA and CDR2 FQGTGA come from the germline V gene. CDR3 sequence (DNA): TGTGCCAGCAGCTCTAAAGCCGGGACACCCAAAAACATTCAGTACTTC. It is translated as CASSSKAGTPKNIQYF.

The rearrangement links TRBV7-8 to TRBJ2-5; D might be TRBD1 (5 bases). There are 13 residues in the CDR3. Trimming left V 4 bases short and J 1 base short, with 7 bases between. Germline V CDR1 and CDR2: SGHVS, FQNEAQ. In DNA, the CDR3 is TGTGCCAGCAGCTCAGGGCGCCAAGAGACCCAGTACTTC. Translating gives CASSSGRQETQYF. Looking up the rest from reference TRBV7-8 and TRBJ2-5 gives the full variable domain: GAGVSQSPRYKVAKRGQDVALRCDPISGHVSLFWYQQALGQGPEFLTYFQNEAQLDKSGLPSDRFFAERPEGSVSTLKIQRTQQEDSAVYLCASSSGRQETQYFGPGTRLLVL.

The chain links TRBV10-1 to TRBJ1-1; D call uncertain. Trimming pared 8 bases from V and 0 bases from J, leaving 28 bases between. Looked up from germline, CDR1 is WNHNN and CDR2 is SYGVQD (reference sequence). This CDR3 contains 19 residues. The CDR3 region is CASLKDEKTAPTMNTEAFF. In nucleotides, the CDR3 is TGCGCCAGCCTAAAAGATGAGAAAACGGCACCAACGATGAACACTGAAGCTTTCTTT.

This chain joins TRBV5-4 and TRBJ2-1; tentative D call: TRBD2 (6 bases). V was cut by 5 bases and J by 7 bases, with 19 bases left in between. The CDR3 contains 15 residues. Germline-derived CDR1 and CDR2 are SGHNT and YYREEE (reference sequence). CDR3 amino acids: CASSRLGGSDNEQFF. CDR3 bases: TGTGCCAGCAGTCGGCTGGGAGGATCGGATAATGAGCAGTTCTTC.

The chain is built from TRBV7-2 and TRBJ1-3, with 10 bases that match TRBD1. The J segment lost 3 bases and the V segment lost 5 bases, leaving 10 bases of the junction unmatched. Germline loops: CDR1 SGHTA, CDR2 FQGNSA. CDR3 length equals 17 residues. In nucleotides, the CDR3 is TGTGCCAGCAGCACCCGGGGGGGGACAGGGGTTGGAAACACCATATATTTT. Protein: CASSTRGGTGVGNTIYF.

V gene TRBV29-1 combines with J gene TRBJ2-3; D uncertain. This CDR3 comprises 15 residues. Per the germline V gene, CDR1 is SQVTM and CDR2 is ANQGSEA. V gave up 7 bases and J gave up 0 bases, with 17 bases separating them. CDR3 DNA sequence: TGCAGCGCCATCCATCGGTCAGCCAGCACAGATACGCAGTATTTT. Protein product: CSAIHRSASTDTQYF.

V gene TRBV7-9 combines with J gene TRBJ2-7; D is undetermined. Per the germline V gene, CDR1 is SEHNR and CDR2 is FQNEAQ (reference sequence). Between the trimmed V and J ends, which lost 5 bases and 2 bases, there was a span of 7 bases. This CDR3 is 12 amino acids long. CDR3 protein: CASSLVPYEQYF. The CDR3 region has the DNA TGTGCCAGCAGCCTTGTCCCCTACGAGCAGTACTTC. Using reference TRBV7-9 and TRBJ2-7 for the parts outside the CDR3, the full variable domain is DTGVSQNPRHKITKRGQNVTFRCDPISEHNRLYWYRQTLGQGPEFLTYFQNEAQLEKSRLLSDRFSAERPKGSFSTLEIQRTEQGDSAMYLCASSLVPYEQYFGPGTRLTVT.

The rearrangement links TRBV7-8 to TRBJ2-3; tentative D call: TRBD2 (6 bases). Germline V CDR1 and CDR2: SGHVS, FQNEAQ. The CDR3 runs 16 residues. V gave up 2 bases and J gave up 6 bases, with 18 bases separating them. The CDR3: CASSLLGGVPRDTQYF. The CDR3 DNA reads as TGTGCCAGCAGCTTATTAGGCGGGGTCCCCAGGGATACGCAGTATTTT.

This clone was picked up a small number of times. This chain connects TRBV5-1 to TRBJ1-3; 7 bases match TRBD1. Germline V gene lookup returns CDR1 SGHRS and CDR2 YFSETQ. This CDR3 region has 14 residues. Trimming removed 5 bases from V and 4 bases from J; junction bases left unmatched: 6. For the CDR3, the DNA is TGCGCCAGCAGTTACGGGACAGCGGGAAACACCATATATTTT. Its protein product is CASSYGTAGNTIYF.